This is a list of T cell receptor beta chains from one sample in a study of T cell repertoires in cytomegalovirus infection. MiXCR, applied by TCRdb to the reads, yields one record per CDR3 protein. Of 290,000 or so distinct CDR3 sequences listed, approximately 10% are singletons. The source material was PBMCs. Receptor source: a human donor in good health (CMV status not recorded). Some clones in this sample may be carry-over from other donors' samples. Both conserved end residues are part of each CDR3. Each record gives: J gene, clone size, CDR3 length, D gene, V gene, CDR3 DNA, CDR3 protein. A D gene is named only where the DNA matches it firmly. Clone size is shown for a subset of rows, as once, few, many or a class of expanded clone.

>TRBJ1-6|many|14|TRBD1|TRBV6-1
TGTGCCAGCAGTCTGGGACAGGGAACATCACCCCTCCACTTT
CASSLGQGTSPLHF
>TRBJ1-6|many|17|.|TRBV7-2
TGTGCCAGCAGCTTAGCCGTTGTGACAGCAATTAATTCACCCCTCCACTTT
CASSLAVVTAINSPLHF
>TRBJ2-5|many|12|TRBD2|TRBV20-1
TGCAGTGCCCAGAGCGGGGACGAGACCCAGTACTTC
CSAQSGDETQYF
>TRBJ2-7|.|14|TRBD1|TRBV10-3
TGTGCCATCAGGAGGACAGGGAGCTCCTACGAGCAGTACTTC
CAIRRTGSSYEQYF
>TRBJ2-1|many|17|TRBD1|TRBV19
TGTGCCAGTAGTTTCAGCGGGACAGGGGTATCCTACAATGAGCAGTTCTTC
CASSFSGTGVSYNEQFF
>TRBJ2-3|.|16|.|TRBV9
TGTGCCAGCAGCGTAGGTTCCGGGGTGGAGACAGATACGCAGTATTTT
CASSVGSGVETDTQYF
>TRBJ2-5|many|14|.|TRBV18
TGTGCCAGCTCACCACCGCCGATCAAGGAGACCCAGTACTTC
CASSPPPIKETQYF
>TRBJ1-2|many|11|.|TRBV5-8
TGTGCCAGCAGCTTAGGATGGAGCTACACCTTC
CASSLGWSYTF
>TRBJ2-6|many|14|.|TRBV20-1
TGCAGTGCCCAACTCCTCTCTGGGGCCAACGTCCTGACTTTC
CSAQLLSGANVLTF
>TRBJ2-5|few|16|.|TRBV20-1
TGCAGTGCTAGAGATACCTTTGTAGGGAACCAAGAGACCCAGTACTTC
CSARDTFVGNQETQYF
>TRBJ2-1|many|17|TRBD2|TRBV6-2/TRBV6-3
TGTGCCAGCATGGGCCCCCGTCTACTAGCGGCCTACAATGAGCAGTTCTTC
CASMGPRLLAAYNEQFF
>TRBJ1-4|many|16|.|TRBV6-6
TGTGCCAGCAGCCATCACCGGACCCAGGAAAATGAAAAACTGTTTTTT
CASSHHRTQENEKLFF
>TRBJ2-2|many|14|.|TRBV20-1
TGCAGTGCTAGAGCCAAAGCCTCCACCGGGGAGCTGTTTTTT
CSARAKASTGELFF
>TRBJ2-1|many|17|TRBD1|TRBV7-2
TGTGCCAGCAGCTCGAAGATAGGGACAGGGATTTACAATGAGCAGTTCTTC
CASSSKIGTGIYNEQFF
>TRBJ1-1|many|14|.|TRBV6-5
TGTGCCAGCACCTCTCGGGTCCGGACCACTGAAGCTTTCTTT
CASTSRVRTTEAFF
>TRBJ1-5|many|16|.|TRBV25-1
TGTGCCAGCAGTGAATCGGGACGGAATAGCAATCAGCCCCAGCATTTT
CASSESGRNSNQPQHF
>TRBJ1-2|many|13|TRBD1|TRBV20-1
TGCAGTGCGCGACAGGGCAACGATGGAGGCTACACCTTC
CSARQGNDGGYTF
>TRBJ2-5|many|14|.|TRBV28
TGTGCCAGCAGTCGGATGGAGATCCAAGAGACCCAGTACTTC
CASSRMEIQETQYF
>TRBJ2-1|many|13|.|TRBV6-1
TGTGCCAGCAGTGATGGGGGAAACAATGAGCAGTTCTTC
CASSDGGNNEQFF
>TRBJ2-5|many|14|.|TRBV7-9
TGTGCCAGCAGCTTAGTCGGGGCCTGGGAGACCCAGTACTTC
CASSLVGAWETQYF
>TRBJ1-1|many|16|.|TRBV6-6
TGTGCCAGCAGCAATGACTGGTATGGTATGGACACTGAAGCTTTCTTT
CASSNDWYGMDTEAFF
>TRBJ2-3|many|18|TRBD2|TRBV5-1
TGCGCCAGCAGCCCGATGGGGACTAGCGGGGGCAGCACAGATACGCAGTATTTT
CASSPMGTSGGSTDTQYF
>TRBJ2-5|many|14|.|TRBV28
TGTGCCAGCAGCGGCGAGGTGCCGCGAAAGACCCAGTACTTC
CASSGEVPRKTQYF
>TRBJ2-5|many|13|.|TRBV7-2
TGTGCCAGCAGCTTATTGGGCCAAGAGACCCAGTACTTC
CASSLLGQETQYF
>TRBJ2-1|many|18|.|TRBV7-8
TGTGCCAGCAGCCTTCACAGGGGGGGGGCCCGAGATCTCGATGAGCAGTTCTTC
CASSLHRGGARDLDEQFF
>TRBJ1-5|many|15|.|TRBV24-1
TGTGCCACCAGTGTGAGGGGGGTAGGCAATCAGCCCCAGCATTTT
CATSVRGVGNQPQHF
>TRBJ1-4|many|14|TRBD1|TRBV28
TGTGCCAGCGGATGGACAGGGGGCGATGAAAAACTGTTTTTT
CASGWTGGDEKLFF
>TRBJ1-2|many|13|.|TRBV20-1
TGCAGTGCCCCTAAGGGGGGCGGCTATGGCTACACCTTC
CSAPKGGGYGYTF
>TRBJ2-7|few|15|TRBD1|TRBV5-4
TGTGCCAGCAGCCAGCCCGGGACAGGGGACGACGAGCAGTACTTC
CASSQPGTGDDEQYF
>TRBJ1-6|many|14|TRBD1|TRBV5-5
TGTGCCAGCAGCCCCCCGTTACAGGGGGCACCCCTCCACTTT
CASSPPLQGAPLHF
>TRBJ1-6|.|14|.|TRBV29-1
TGCAGCGTCCGACGGGGTTCGGTTGATTCACCCCTCCACTTT
CSVRRGSVDSPLHF
>TRBJ1-1|many|16|TRBD1|TRBV6-1
TGTGCCAGCAGAAGGGACAGGGGAAATATATTCACTGAAGCTTTCTTT
CASRRDRGNIFTEAFF